The next 20 T cell receptor delta chains were all read from a single sample in a study of gamma-delta chains in newborns, infants, children. With CATT, TCRdb re-called clones from the reads. The data contain 7,000 or so delta-chain clones, around 11% of them singletons. Sequencing used blood. The receptors were sampled from a child who was a newborn, infant or young child, either healthy, febrile or measles-vaccinated (not recorded which).

The V gene is TRDV2, the J gene TRDJ1, with 9 bases lining up with TRDD3. Germline assignment: CDR1 GEAIGNYY and CDR2 EKD. The CDR3 has 16 amino acids. The junction had 11 bases not matched to a gene; V was cut back by 3 bases and J by 4 bases. CDR3 nucleotide sequence: TGTGCCTGTGACGCTGTACTGGGGGAATTGAACGATAAACTCATCTTT. Its translation is CACDAVLGELNDKLIF.

This chain links TRDV2 with TRDJ1; 12 nucleotides align to TRDD3. The CDR3 is made up of 18 amino acids. The V and J ends lost 0 bases and 2 bases, in that order; junction bases with no gene match: 9. CDR1 GEAIGNYY and CDR2 EKD come from the germline V gene. The CDR3 bases are TGTGCCTGTGACACCGTACTGGGGGATACCCGTACGACCGATAAACTCATCTTT. It is translated as CACDTVLGDTRTTDKLIF.

In this sample, this clone turned up a few times. The chain carries TRDV1 and TRDJ1; the match to TRDD3 covers 11 bases. From germline, CDR1 is TSWWSYY and CDR2 QGS. The CDR3 is made up of 23 amino acids. The trim removed 1 base at V and 2 bases at J, leaving 24 bases unmatched. The CDR3 bases are TGTGCTCTTGGGGAACCCGTCATACCTCCGGGGACTGGGGGATATATACGGACCGATAAACTCATCTTT. Encoded protein: CALGEPVIPPGTGGYIRTDKLIF.

This clone is labeled as medium-sized. The chain has TRDV2 and TRDJ1; maybe TRDD3 (6 bases). The CDR3 runs 19 residues. V was trimmed by 1 base and J by 1 base, leaving 24 bases between them. Germline values: CDR1 GEAIGNYY, CDR2 EKD. In nucleotides, the CDR3 is TGTGCCTGTGACACGGTGAGTGCCCGGGATAGAGTGAGCACCGATAAACTCATCTTT. Translation: CACDTVSARDRVSTDKLIF.

This clone rates as large. This same CDR3 is encoded by further DNA sequences in the sample. V gene TRDV2 combines with J gene TRDJ1; the match to TRDD3 covers 9 bases. With V trimmed by 3 bases and J by 5 bases, 15 bases remained unmatched. The CDR3 covers 17 residues. Germline CDR1 and CDR2: GEAIGNYY and EKD. The CDR3 nucleotides are TGTGCCTGTGACTCTATCGAACTGGGGGAACATAATGATAAACTCATCTTT. Translating it yields CACDSIELGEHNDKLIF.

This clone was detected only a few times. V and J are TRDV2 and TRDJ1, with 7 bases fitting TRDD3. Trimming removed 0 bases from V and 1 base from J; junction bases left unmatched: 13. CDR3 length: 18 residues. Germline-derived CDR1 and CDR2 are GEAIGNYY and EKD. CDR3 region: CACDTVGTGALPTDKLIF. Written as DNA, the CDR3 is TGTGCCTGTGACACCGTGGGTACTGGGGCTCTCCCCACCGATAAACTCATCTTT.

The genes are TRAV29/DV5 and TRDJ3, with TRDD3 matching 7 bases. Losses at the gene ends were 6 bases for V and 1 base for J; bases not matched to a gene: 19. Germline assignment: CDR1 NSMFDY and CDR2 ISSIKDK. The CDR3 has 20 amino acids. Written as DNA, the CDR3 is TGTGCAGTAAGATTTCTGGGGGGTACCCTACAATCCTGGGACACCCGACAGATGTTTTTC. It specifies CAVRFLGGTLQSWDTRQMFF. The variable domain in full, completed from reference TRAV29/DV5 and TRDJ3, reads DQQVKQNSPSLSVQEGRISILNCDYTNSMFDYFLWYKKYPAEGPTFLISISSIKDKNEDGRFTVFLNKSAKHLSLHIVPSQPGDSAVYFCAVRFLGGTLQSWDTRQMFFGTGIKLFVEP.

On this clone: At one end, the junction sequence differs from germline, possibly due to a read error. V gene TRDV2 combines with J gene TRDJ1; 12 positions agree with TRDD3. The CDR3 has 19 amino acids. The germline V gene encodes CDR1 GEAIGNYY and CDR2 EKD. CDR3 DNA sequence: TGTGCCTGTAACCTACTGGGGGATACTCAAACCCCTCGGACCGATAAACTCACCTTT. This encodes CACNLLGDTQTPRTDKLTF.

In the case of this clone: This sequence may be a read error, since a much larger clone differs from it by one base. The chain uses TRDV2 and TRDJ3; 11 positions match TRDD3. The germline V gene has CDR1 GEAIGNYY and CDR2 EKD. Trimming took 1 base from V and 2 from J; bases not matched to a gene: 3. This CDR3 region has 18 residues. The CDR3 nucleotides are TGTGCCTGTGACACTGGGGGATACGGCCCCTGGGACACCCGACAGATGTTTTTC. Translation: CACDTGGYGPWDTRQMFF.

In regard to this clone: A read error is possible here, since a much larger clone lies one base away. Other DNA sequences in this specimen translate into the identical CDR3. The chain links TRDV2 to TRDJ1; 10 nucleotides align to TRDD3. The J segment lost 5 bases and the V segment lost 2 bases, leaving 10 bases of the junction unmatched. The CDR3 totals 16 residues. The germline V gene has CDR1 GEAIGNYY and CDR2 EKD. The CDR3 nucleotides are TGTGCCTGTGACATCCTACTGGGGGATCGCAAGGATAAACTCATCTTT. Amino acid sequence: CACDILLGDRKDKLIF.

There is no V gene call, and the J gene is TRDJ1; TRDD3, the table's D call, was not compared with the DNA. The CDR3 is made up of 16 amino acids. Here the CDR3 reads CACRPLGDIHTDKLIF. The DNA of the CDR3 is TGTGCCTGTCGACCTCTGGGGGATATTCACACCGATAAACTCATCTTT.

Points on this clone: A read error likely explains this, since a far larger clone differs by one base. The chain recombines TRDV2 with TRDJ1, with 7 positions matching TRDD3. Assignment of the J gene here rests on matching the DNA to germline, because TCRdb gives none. V was pared by 4 bases and J by 0 bases, with 16 bases of the junction left unmatched. The length of the CDR3 is 18 residues. The germline gives CDR1 GEAIGNYY, CDR2 EKD. CDR3 amino acids: CACDEVGDPREYTDKLIF. The CDR3 nucleotides are TGTGCCTGTGATGAAGTGGGGGACCCACGGGAATACACCGATAAACTCATCTTT.

This chain connects TRDV2 to TRDJ1; 10 positions agree with TRDD3. Trimming at V came to 0 bases and at J to 3 bases, leaving 3 bases not matched to a gene. Germline V gene lookup returns CDR1 GEAIGNYY and CDR2 EKD. The CDR3 is 15 amino acids. The CDR3 spells CACDTWGILADKLIF. The CDR3 region has the DNA TGTGCCTGTGACACCTGGGGGATACTAGCCGATAAACTCATCTTT.

V gene TRDV2 combines with J gene TRDJ1; 11 bases agree with TRDD3. Matching the DNA to germline supplied the J gene, which TCRdb does not give. V shed 1 base and J 3 bases; nucleotides not matched to a gene: 15. Per germline, CDR1 GEAIGNYY and CDR2 EKD. The length of the CDR3 is 19 residues. The CDR3 is CACDTVPLLGDRGADKLIF. As DNA, the CDR3 is TGTGCCTGTGACACGGTTCCCTTACTGGGGGATAGGGGGGCCGATAAACTCATCTTT.

The V and J genes are TRDV2 and TRDJ3, with TRDD3 matching over 9 bases. V lost 0 bases to trimming and J lost 1 base; unmatched junction nucleotides: 6. This CDR3 contains 19 residues. Germline V CDR1 and CDR2: GEAIGNYY, EKD. DNA of the CDR3: TGTGCCTGTGACACCGTACTGGGGGAGAATTCCTGGGACACCCGACAGATGTTTTTC. It yields the protein CACDTVLGENSWDTRQMFF.

Concerning this clone: The same CDR3 can be traced to other DNA sequences in this sample. The genes are TRDV2 and TRDJ1; TRDD3 matches at 9 bases. Losses at the gene ends were 3 bases for V and 2 bases for J; bases not matched to a gene: 3. The CDR3 contains 14 residues. The germline V gene has CDR1 GEAIGNYY and CDR2 EKD. CDR3 region: CACDALGDTDKLIF. The CDR3 region has the DNA TGTGCCTGTGACGCCCTGGGGGATACCGATAAACTCATCTTT.

The gene calls are TRDV2 and TRDJ1; 8 nucleotides line up with TRDD3. Germline lookup yields CDR1 GEAIGNYY and CDR2 EKD. The CDR3 spans 16 residues. Unmatched junction bases numbered 16, after V lost 3 bases and J lost 8 bases. The CDR3 DNA is TGTGCCTGTGACTCACTGGGGGCTCCTAAGAGGGAAAAACTCATCTTT. Translating gives CACDSLGAPKREKLIF.

There are a few counts of this clone. CDR3 amino acids: CACDHLRGPYTDKLIF. DNA of the CDR3: TGTGCCTGTGATCATCTGAGGGGACCATACACCGATAAACTCATCTTT. This rearrangement joins TRDV2 to TRDJ1; maybe TRDD3 (5 bases). CDR1 and CDR2 (germline): GEAIGNYY, EKD. The CDR3 sequence is 16 residues long. Trimming pared 4 bases from V and 0 bases from J, leaving 17 bases between.

Worth noting for this clone: A read error may be the cause here, since a much bigger clone is one base away. The rearrangement uses TRDV2 and TRDJ3, with a weak D call TRDD3 (6 bases). The CDR3 has 22 residues. V gave up 3 bases and J gave up 0 bases, with 26 bases separating them. In germline, CDR1 is GEAIGNYY, CDR2 EKD. CDR3 amino acids: CACDSLLQRGCASSWDTRQMFF. CDR3 DNA: TGTGCCTGTGACTCCTTACTACAGAGGGGATGCGCGTCCTCCTGGGACACCCGACAGATGTTTTTC.

The J gene corresponds to TRDJ1; a V gene call is absent; TRDD3, as called in the table, went unchecked against the DNA. CDR3 length: 15 amino acids. CDR3 in DNA: TGTGCCTGTGACTCGGTAGTGAGGGATACGGCCAAACTCATCTTT. Translated: CACDSVVRDTAKLIF.